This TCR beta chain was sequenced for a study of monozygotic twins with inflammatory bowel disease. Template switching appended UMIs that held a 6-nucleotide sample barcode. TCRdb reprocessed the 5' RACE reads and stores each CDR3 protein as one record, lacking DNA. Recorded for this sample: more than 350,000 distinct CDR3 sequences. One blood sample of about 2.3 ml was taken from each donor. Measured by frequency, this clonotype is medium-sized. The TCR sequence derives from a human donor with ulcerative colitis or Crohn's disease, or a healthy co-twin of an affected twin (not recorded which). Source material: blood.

This CDR3 reads CASSYSIPGGIYNEQFF. The V gene is TRBV6-5, the J gene TRBJ2-1; TCRdb reports TRBD1, a call that lacks DNA to check it against. The CDR3 is 17 residues long. From germline, CDR1 is MNHEY and CDR2 SVGAGI.